This record concerns one T cell receptor beta chain sequence. This specimen comes from a study of shared clonotypes between healthy human individuals. Per the germline V gene, CDR1 is SGHNT and CDR2 is YYREEE (reference sequence). There are 16 residues in the CDR3. The V segment lost 0 bases and the J segment 2 bases; nucleotides outside the gene matches: 8. There were no recent acute infections or vaccinations among the donors, who were healthy HIV-negative adults. In the authors' methods: Junction-only immunoSEQ data arrived without quality scores, meaning filtering differed. TCRdb keeps only in-frame clones here, not all; method: immunoSEQ multiplex PCR. V, J and clone size are taken as reported in that table, and D and trimming were inferred from the DNA itself. The sample holds fewer than 550,000 clones, roughly 79% seen once.

The sequencing sample was made of PBMCs. V is TRBV5-4 and J is TRBJ2-7; 7 nucleotides match TRBD2. This sequence was found in a middle-aged woman in good health. Some clones in this sample may be carry-over from other donors' samples. The CDR3 nucleotides read TGTGCCAGCAGCTTGGGGGCCCGAGCGGGAACCTACGAGCAGTACTTC. It codes for CASSLGARAGTYEQYF.